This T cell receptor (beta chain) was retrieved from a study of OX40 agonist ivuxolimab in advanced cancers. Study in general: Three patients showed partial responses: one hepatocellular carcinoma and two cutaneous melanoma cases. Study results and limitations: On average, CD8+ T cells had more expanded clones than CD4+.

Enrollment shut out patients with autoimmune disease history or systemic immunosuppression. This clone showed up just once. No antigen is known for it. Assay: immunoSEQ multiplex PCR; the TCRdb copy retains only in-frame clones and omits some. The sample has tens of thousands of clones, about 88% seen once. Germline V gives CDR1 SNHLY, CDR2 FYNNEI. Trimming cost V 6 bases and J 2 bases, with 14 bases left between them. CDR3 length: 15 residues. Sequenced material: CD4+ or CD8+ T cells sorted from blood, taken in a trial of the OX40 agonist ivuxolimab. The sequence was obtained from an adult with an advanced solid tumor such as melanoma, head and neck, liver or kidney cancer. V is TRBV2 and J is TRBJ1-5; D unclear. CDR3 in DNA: TGTGCCAGCAGAATAGAGGTAGGAGGCAATCAGCCCCAGCATTTT. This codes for CASRIEVGGNQPQHF.